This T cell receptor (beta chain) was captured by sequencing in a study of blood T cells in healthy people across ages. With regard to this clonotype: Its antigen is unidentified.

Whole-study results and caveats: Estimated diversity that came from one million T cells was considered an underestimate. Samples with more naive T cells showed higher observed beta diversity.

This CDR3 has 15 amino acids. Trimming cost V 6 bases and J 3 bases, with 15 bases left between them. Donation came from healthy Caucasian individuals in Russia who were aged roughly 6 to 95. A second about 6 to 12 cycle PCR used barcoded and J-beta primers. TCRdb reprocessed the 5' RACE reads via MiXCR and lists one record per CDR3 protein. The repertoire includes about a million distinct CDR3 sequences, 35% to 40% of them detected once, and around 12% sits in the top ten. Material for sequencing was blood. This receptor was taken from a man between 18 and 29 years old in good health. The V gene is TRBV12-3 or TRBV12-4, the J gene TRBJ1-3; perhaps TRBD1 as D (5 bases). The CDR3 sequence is CASRLQAGHGNTIYF. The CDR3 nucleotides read TGTGCCAGCAGACTCCAAGCAGGGCATGGAAACACCATATATTTT.